Described below is a single T cell receptor beta chain sequence and its context. This clonotype was counted ten times or more. Its antigen is unknown. Qualities for individual bases were not recorded, and no much larger clone is one base off. The data stem from a study of identical twins listed by TCRdb under 2016. Regarding the complete study: The study deep-sequenced TCR alpha and beta repertoires from monozygotic twins, unrelated adults of various ages and cord blood to test whether fetal clonotypes persist. To rule out contamination, replicate twin experiments were performed at different times with different library preparation protocols. Overall results and qualifications from the work: Compared with coincidental sharing between unrelated individuals, out-of-frame TCR alpha sequences shared between twins had an excess of sequences with low generation probability. Excess twin sharing in beta out-of-frame sequences was weaker because fewer shared sequences lowered the signal-to-noise ratio. In monozygotic twins, out-of-frame TCR alpha sharing was systematically underestimated by recombination models, although the models agreed with sharing between unrelated individuals. Zero-insertion analyses could be partly confounded by invariant T cells such as MAIT and iNKT, although diverse VJ usage argued against such confounding for most clonotypes. Abundant cord blood beta clonotypes carried fewer insertions; young adult naive repertoires showed a weaker similar trend, while memory repertoires showed none. Because the same donors could not be followed over many years, the conclusions depended on cross-sectional statistical analysis.

Libraries were constructed by 5' RACE. Sequencing used an Illumina HiSeq 2000. Template switching introduced a universal primer binding site; the final cDNA contained a unique molecular identifier, enabling accurate counting of TCR cDNA molecules. Specific primers in the conserved constant-segment region were used to synthesize first-strand cDNA for the TCR alpha and beta chains. Each cDNA library was double barcoded, with a SMART-Mk sample barcode plus Illumina barcodes, to control for contamination. Two successive PCR steps introduced TruSeq adapter sequences along with Illumina sample barcodes. The Illumina HiSeq platform was used with custom primers to sequence TCR alpha and beta cDNA libraries. Processing in the source paper ran as follows. MiGEC processed the raw reads to extract unique molecular identifiers, while MiXCR was used to determine the CDR3 positions. Recombination models were inferred per individual with the repgenHMM and IGoR tools using an EM algorithm. Shared clonotypes were analyzed with the tcR package in R, and sharing was normalized by the product of cloneset sizes. To study raw recombination without the effects of thymic and clonal selection, out-of-frame nonproductive sequences were analyzed. TCRdb took the public reads, trimmed them with fastp at Q25, ran MiXCR for clone calling and kept in-frame beta chains. CDR3 protein sequences are deduplicated, and each keeps its most common genes and DNA. TCRdb, not the original authors, processed these V and J calls. A total of 350,000 to 400,000 distinct CDR3 sequences appear in this sample, approximately 10% of them only once. In total, the top ten clones hold around 8.6% of the sample.

At the junction V is shortened by 5 bases and J by 5 bases, with 12 bases in between. From the cysteine through the phenylalanine, the CDR3 covers 13 amino acids. Solely the CDR3 DNA is kept, with 39 bases framed from the first base. CDR1 ENHRY and CDR2 SYGVKD are derived from the germline V gene. All donors were healthy Caucasians. Three unrelated non-twin adults were additionally sequenced: a male aged 18 to 30, a male aged 50 to 60 and a female aged 50 to 60. Miltenyi CD45RO+ enrichment and human naive T-cell isolation kits were used to isolate memory (CD45RO+) and naive T cells from PBMC. The origin of this receptor is a woman aged 50 to 60 in good health. The rearrangement combines TRBV10-3 with TRBJ2-5; the D region possibly corresponds to TRBD2 (6 bases align). The sequencing input was naive T cells sorted from blood. Interpreted using the paper, the cell subset or site label stands for: cells isolated with a human naive T-cell isolation kit. The DNA sequence is given as TGTGCCATCAGTCCGGGACTTCAGGAGACCCAGTACTTC. Its coded protein is CAISPGLQETQYF.